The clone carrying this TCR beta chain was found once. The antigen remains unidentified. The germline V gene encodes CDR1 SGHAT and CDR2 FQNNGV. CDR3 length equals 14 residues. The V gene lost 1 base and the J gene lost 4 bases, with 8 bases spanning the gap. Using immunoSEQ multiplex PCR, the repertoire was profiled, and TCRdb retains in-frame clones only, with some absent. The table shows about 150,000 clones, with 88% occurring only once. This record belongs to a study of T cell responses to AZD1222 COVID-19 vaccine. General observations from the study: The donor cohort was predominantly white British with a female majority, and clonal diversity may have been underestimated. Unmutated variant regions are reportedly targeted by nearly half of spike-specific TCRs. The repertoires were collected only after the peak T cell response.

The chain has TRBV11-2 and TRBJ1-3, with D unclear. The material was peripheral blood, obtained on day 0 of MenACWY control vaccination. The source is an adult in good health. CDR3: CASSLAPGGNTIYF. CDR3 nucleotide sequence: TGTGCCAGCAGCTTAGCTCCGGGCGGAAACACCATATATTTT.